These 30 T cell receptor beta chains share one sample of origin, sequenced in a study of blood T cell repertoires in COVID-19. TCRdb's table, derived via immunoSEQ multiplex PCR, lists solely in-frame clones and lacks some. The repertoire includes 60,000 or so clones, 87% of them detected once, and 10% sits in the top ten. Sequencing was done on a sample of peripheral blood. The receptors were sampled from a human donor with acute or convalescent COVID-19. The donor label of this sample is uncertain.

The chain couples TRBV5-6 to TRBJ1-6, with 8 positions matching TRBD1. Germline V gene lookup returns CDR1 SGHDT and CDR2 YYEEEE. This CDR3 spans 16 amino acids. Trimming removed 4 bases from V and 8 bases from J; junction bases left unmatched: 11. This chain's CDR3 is CASSVAGQDAYSPLHF. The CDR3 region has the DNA TGTGCCAGCAGCGTGGCGGGACAGGATGCGTATTCACCCCTCCACTTT.

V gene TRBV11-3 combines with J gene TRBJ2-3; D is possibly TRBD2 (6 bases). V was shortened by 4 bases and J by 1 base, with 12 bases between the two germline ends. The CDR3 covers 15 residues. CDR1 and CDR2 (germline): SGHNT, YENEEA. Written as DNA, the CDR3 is TGTGCCAGCAGCTCCGGGAGAGGCGGCACAGATACGCAGTATTTT. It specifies CASSSGRGGTDTQYF.

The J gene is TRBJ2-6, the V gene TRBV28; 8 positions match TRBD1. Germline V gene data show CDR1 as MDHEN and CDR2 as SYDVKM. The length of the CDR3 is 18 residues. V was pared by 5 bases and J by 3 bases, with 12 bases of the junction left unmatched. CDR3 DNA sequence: TGTGCCAGCAGTCCCCACCGCCAGGGGGCTAGTGGGGCCAACGTCCTGACTTTC. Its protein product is CASSPHRQGASGANVLTF.

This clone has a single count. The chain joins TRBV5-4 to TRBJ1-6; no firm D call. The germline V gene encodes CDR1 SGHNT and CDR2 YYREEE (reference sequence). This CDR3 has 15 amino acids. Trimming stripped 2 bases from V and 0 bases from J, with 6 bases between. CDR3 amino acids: CASSLRSSYNSPLHF. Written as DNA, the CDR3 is TGTGCCAGCAGCTTAAGGAGCTCCTATAATTCACCCCTCCACTTT.

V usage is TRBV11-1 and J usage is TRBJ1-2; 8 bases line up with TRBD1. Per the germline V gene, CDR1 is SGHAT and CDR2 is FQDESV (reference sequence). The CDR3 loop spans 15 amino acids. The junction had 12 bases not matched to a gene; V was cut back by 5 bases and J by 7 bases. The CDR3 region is CASSPSGGTGLGYTF. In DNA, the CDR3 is TGTGCCAGCAGCCCAAGTGGTGGGACAGGACTTGGCTACACCTTC.

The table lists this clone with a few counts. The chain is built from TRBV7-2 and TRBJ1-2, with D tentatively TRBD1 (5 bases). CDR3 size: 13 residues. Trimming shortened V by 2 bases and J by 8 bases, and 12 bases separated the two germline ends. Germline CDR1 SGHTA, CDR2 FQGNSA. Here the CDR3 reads CASSLTGRGGYTF. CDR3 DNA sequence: TGTGCCAGCAGCTTAACCGGGAGGGGCGGCTACACCTTC.

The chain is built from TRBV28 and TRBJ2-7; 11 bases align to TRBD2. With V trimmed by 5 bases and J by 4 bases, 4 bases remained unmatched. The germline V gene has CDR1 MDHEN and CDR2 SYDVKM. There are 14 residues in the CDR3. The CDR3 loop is CASSGTSGPYEQYF. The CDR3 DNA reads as TGTGCCAGCAGTGGGACTAGCGGCCCTTACGAGCAGTACTTC.

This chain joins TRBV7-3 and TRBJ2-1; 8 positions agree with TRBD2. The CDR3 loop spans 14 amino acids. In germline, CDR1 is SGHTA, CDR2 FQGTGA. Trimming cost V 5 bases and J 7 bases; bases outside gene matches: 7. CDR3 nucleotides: TGTGCCAGCAGCGGGGGACTAGTTGATAATGAGCAGTTCTTC. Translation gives CASSGGLVDNEQFF.

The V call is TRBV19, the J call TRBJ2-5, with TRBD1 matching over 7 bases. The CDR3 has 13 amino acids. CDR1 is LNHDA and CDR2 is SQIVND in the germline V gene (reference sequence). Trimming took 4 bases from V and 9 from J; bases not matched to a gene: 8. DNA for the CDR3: TGTGCCAGTAGTACATCTCAGGGGGTGGCCCAGTACTTC. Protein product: CASSTSQGVAQYF.

As DNA, the CDR3 is TGTGCCAGCAGCCCCCAGGGGGCCCGAGAGACCCAGTACTTC. It codes for CASSPQGARETQYF. The chain links TRBV7-9 to TRBJ2-5; 8 nucleotides line up with TRBD1. From germline, CDR1 is SEHNR and CDR2 FQNEAQ (reference sequence). The junction had 6 bases not matched to a gene; V was cut back by 5 bases and J by 4 bases. The CDR3 sequence is 14 residues long.

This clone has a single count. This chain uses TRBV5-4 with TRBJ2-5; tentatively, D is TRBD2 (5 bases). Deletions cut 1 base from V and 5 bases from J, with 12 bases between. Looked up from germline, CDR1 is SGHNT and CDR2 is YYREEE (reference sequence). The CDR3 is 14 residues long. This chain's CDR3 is CASSLLRGSETQYF. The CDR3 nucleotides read TGTGCCAGCAGCTTGTTACGAGGGTCGGAGACCCAGTACTTC. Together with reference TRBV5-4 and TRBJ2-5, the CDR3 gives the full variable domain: ETGVTQSPTHLIKTRGQQVTLRCSSQSGHNTVSWYQQALGQGPQFIFQYYREEENGRGNFPPRFSGLQFPNYSSELNVNALELDDSALYLCASSLLRGSETQYFGPGTRLLVL.

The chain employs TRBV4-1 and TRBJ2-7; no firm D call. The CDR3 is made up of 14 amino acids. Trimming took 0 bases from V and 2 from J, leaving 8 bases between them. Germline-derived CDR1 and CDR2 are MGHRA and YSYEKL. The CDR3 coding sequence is TGCGCCAGCAGCCAAGATCCCGTAGCCTACGAGCAGTACTTC. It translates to CASSQDPVAYEQYF.

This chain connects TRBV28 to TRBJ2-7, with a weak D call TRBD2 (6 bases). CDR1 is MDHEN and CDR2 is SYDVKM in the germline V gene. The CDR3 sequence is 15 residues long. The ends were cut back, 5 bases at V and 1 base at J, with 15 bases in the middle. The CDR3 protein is CASSPGKSGSYEQYF. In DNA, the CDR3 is TGTGCCAGCAGTCCCGGGAAAAGCGGGTCCTACGAGCAGTACTTC. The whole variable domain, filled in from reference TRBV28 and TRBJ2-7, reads DVKVTQSSRYLVKRTGEKVFLECVQDMDHENMFWYRQDPGLGLRLIYFSYDVKMKEKGDIPEGYSVSREKKERFSLILESASTNQTSMYLCASSPGKSGSYEQYFGPGTRLTVT.

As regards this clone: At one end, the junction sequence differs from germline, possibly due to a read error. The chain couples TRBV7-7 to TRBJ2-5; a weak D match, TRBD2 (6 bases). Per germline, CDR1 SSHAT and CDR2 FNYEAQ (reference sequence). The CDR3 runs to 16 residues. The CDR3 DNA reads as TGTGCTAGCAGCACCCTTGCTGGCTCAGGAGGGGAGACCCAGTACTTC. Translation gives CASSTLAGSGGETQYF.

The CDR3 DNA sequence: TGTGCCAGCAGCCTCGTTAGCGGGAGGGCCCTGAATGAGCAGTTCTTC. Translating gives CASSLVSGRALNEQFF. V usage is TRBV3-1 (or the pseudogene TRBV3-2) and J usage is TRBJ2-1; 11 nucleotides agree with TRBD2. The CDR3 runs 16 residues. J lost 7 bases, V lost 4 bases, and 9 bases had no gene match. The germline V gene has CDR1 LGHDT and CDR2 YNNKEL (reference sequence).

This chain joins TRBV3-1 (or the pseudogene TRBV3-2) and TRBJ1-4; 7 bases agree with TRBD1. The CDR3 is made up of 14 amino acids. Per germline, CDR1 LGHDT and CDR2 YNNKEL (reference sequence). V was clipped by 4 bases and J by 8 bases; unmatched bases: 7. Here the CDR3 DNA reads TGTGCCAGCAGCCCTGGGACAGTACTCGAAAAACTGTTTTTT. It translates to CASSPGTVLEKLFF.

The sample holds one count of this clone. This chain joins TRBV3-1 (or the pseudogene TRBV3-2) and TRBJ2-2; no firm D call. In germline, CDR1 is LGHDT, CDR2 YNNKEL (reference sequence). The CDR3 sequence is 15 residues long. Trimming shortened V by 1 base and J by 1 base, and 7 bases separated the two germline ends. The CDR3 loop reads CASSQGGLNTGELFF. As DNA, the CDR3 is TGTGCCAGCAGCCAAGGCGGTCTGAACACCGGGGAGCTGTTTTTT.

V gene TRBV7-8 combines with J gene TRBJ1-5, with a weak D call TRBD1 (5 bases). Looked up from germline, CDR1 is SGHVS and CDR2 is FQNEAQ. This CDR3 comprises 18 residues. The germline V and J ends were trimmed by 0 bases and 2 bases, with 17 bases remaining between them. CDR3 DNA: TGTGCCAGCAGCTTAGCGAGCCAACTTCAGGGTGGCAATCAGCCCCAGCATTTT. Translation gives CASSLASQLQGGNQPQHF.

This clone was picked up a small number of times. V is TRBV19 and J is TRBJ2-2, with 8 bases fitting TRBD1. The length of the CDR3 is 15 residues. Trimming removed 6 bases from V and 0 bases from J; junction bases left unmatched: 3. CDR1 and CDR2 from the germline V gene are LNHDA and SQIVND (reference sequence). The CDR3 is CASSWTGSNTGELFF. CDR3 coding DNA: TGTGCCAGTAGCTGGACAGGGTCGAACACCGGGGAGCTGTTTTTT. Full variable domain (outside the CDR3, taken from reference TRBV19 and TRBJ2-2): DGGITQSPKYLFRKEGQNVTLSCEQNLNHDAMYWYRQDPGQGLRLIYYSQIVNDFQKGDIAEGYSVSREKKESFPLTVTSAQKNPTAFYLCASSWTGSNTGELFFGEGSRLTVL.

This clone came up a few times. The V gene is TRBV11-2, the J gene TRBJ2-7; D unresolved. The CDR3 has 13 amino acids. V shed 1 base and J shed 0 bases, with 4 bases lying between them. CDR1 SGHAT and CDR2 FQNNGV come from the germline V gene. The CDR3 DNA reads TGTGCCAGCAGCTTAGGCGGCTCCTACGAGCAGTACGTC. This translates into CASSLGGSYEQYV.

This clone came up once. The CDR3 reads CASSPPGGTQYF. The CDR3, as DNA: TGTGCCAGCAGCCCACCGGGGGGTACGCAGTATTTT. The chain joins TRBV11-2 to TRBJ2-3, with 7 nucleotides matching TRBD2. The CDR3 spans 12 residues. V lost 5 bases to trimming and J lost 8 bases; unmatched junction nucleotides: 4. CDR1 is SGHAT, CDR2 FQNNGV, per germline.

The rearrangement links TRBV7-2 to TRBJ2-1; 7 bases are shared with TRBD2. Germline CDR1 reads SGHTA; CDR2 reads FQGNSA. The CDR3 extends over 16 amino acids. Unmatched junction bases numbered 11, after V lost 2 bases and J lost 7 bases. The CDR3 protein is CASSLSVGRDRNEQFF. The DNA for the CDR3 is TGTGCCAGCAGCTTAAGTGTGGGGAGGGATAGGAATGAGCAGTTCTTC.

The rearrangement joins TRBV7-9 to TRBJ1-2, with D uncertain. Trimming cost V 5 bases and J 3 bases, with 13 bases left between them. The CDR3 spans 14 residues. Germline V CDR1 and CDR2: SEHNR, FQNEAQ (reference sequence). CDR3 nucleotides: TGTGCCAGCAGCCCCATGACACCTTACTATGGCTACACCTTC. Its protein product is CASSPMTPYYGYTF.

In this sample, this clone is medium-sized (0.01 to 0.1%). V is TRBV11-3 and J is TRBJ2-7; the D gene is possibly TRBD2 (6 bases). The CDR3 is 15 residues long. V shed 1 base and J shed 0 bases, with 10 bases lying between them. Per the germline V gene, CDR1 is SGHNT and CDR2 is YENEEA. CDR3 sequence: CASSLGGSGSYEQYF. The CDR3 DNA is TGTGCCAGCAGCTTAGGGGGTAGCGGCTCCTACGAGCAGTACTTC.

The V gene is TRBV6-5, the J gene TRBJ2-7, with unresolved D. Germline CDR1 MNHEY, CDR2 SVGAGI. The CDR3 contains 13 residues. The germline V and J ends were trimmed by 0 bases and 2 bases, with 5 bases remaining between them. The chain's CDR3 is CASSYSVTYEQYF. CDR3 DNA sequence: TGTGCCAGCAGTTACTCTGTTACCTACGAGCAGTACTTC.

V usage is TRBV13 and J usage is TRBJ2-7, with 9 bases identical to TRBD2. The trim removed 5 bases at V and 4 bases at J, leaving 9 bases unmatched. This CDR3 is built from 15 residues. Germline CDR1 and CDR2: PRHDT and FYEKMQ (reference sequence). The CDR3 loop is CASSLPPGLAYEQYV. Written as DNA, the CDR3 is TGTGCCAGCAGCCTCCCCCCGGGACTAGCTTACGAGCAGTACGTC.

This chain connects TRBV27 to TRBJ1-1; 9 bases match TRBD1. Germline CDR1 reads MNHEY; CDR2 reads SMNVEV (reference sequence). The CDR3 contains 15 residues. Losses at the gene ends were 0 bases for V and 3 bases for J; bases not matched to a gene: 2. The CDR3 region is CASSLSDRGDTEAFF. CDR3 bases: TGTGCCAGCAGTTTATCAGACAGGGGGGACACTGAAGCTTTCTTT.

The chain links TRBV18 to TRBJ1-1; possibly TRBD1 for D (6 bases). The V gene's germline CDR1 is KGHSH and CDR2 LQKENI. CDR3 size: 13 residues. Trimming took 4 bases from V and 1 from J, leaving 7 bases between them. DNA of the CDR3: TGTGCCAGCTCACGGGACAAGAACACTGAAGCTTTCTTT. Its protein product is CASSRDKNTEAFF.

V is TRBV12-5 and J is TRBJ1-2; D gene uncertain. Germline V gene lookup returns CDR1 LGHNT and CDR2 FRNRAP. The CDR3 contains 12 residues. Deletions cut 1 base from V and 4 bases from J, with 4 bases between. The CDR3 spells CASGLGLYGYTF. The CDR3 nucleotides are TGTGCTAGTGGTTTGGGTCTCTATGGCTACACCTTC.

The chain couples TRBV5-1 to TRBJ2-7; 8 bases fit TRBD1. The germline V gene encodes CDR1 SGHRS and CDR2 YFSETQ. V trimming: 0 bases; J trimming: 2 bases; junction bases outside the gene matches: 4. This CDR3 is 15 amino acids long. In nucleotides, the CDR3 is TGCGCCAGCAGCTTGGGGGGGACAGGACCCTACGAGCAGTACTTC. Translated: CASSLGGTGPYEQYF. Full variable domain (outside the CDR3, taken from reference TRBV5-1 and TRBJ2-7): KAGVTQTPRYLIKTRGQQVTLSCSPISGHRSVSWYQQTPGQGLQFLFEYFSETQRNKGNFPGRFSGRQFSNSRSEMNVSTLELGDSALYLCASSLGGTGPYEQYFGPGTRLTVT.